Sequencing of this T cell receptor (beta chain) was carried out in a study of response to subunit inactivated influenza vaccine. This clonotype was observed at least ten times. Its cognate antigen is unknown. TCRdb processed the RT-PCR reads anew with MiXCR; each CDR3 protein has one entry. The table shows approximately 570,000 distinct CDR3 sequences, with about 7.6% occurring only once. Germline loops: CDR1 SGHRS, CDR2 YFSETQ. V lost 4 bases and J 5 bases, leaving 16 bases between the germline ends. The CDR3 is made up of 14 amino acids. Broader study findings: Each seasonal influenza vaccination recruits few new T cells, the authors suggested.

The material sequenced was PBMCs from blood, taken less than 30 months after vaccination. The sequence was obtained from a man aged 50 to 75 who received an inactivated influenza vaccine. The V and J genes are TRBV5-1 and TRBJ2-7; weak D call: TRBD1 (6 bases). The CDR3 here is CASSLQGPQDEQYF. In nucleotides, the CDR3 is TGCGCCAGCAGCCTACAGGGTCCTCAAGACGAGCAGTACTTC.